Below, 18 T cell receptor beta chains from the same sample are listed, as sequenced in a study of regulatory T cells in long-lasting Graves disease. Arm-PCR with iRepertoire HTBI primers amplified the CDR3 regions for these TCR beta libraries. TCRdb re-derived calls from the multiplex PCR reads in MiXCR, one entry per CDR3 protein. The repertoire holds more than 450,000 distinct CDR3 sequences, with about 17% as singletons. Time point meaning: newly diagnosed GD, antithyroid drugs for less than 3 months. After RNA was extracted from PBMCs, the TCR library was made from it. These same records also appear under a second study, on T cells in Graves' hyperthyroidism and ophthalmopathy.

This specimen was peripheral blood mononuclear cells (PBMCs), taken at new diagnosis, from a patient treated with antithyroid drugs. Receptor source: a man in his forties or fifties with Graves disease.

This clonotype was seen only a few times. Possible read error: a much larger clone is one base away. The J gene is TRBJ2-5, the V gene TRBV2; D possibly corresponds to TRBD2 (5 bases). Germline CDR1 and CDR2: SNHLY and FYNNEI. Trimming pared 6 bases from V and 7 bases from J, leaving 18 bases between. This CDR3 has 14 amino acids. CDR3 protein: CASSLNKIRGTQYF. DNA for the CDR3: TGTGCCAGCAGCCTGAACAAGATACGGGGGACCCAGTACTTC.

This chain uses TRBV5-1 with TRBJ2-3; a weak D match, TRBD2 (6 bases). The germline V and J ends were trimmed by 0 bases and 7 bases, with 9 bases remaining between them. Germline values: CDR1 SGHRS, CDR2 YFSETQ. The CDR3 is 13 amino acids. The chain's CDR3 is CASSLEGGNTQYF. The DNA of the CDR3 is TGCGCCAGCAGCTTGGAAGGCGGGAATACGCAGTATTTT.

This clonotype was seen repeatedly, ten times or more. V and J are TRBV20-1 and TRBJ1-5, with D unresolved. The CDR3 consists of 18 residues. V lost 0 bases to trimming and J lost 0 bases, with 18 bases between them. Germline V gene lookup returns CDR1 DFQATT and CDR2 SNEGSKA (reference sequence). This CDR3 reads CSARDPGQMAHSNQPQHF. CDR3 DNA: TGCAGTGCTAGAGATCCCGGGCAGATGGCTCATAGCAATCAGCCCCAGCATTTT.

The sample holds many counts of this clonotype. The chain combines TRBV28 with TRBJ2-7; TRBD2 might be the D (5 bases). Trimming cost V 7 bases and J 1 base, with 8 bases left between them. From germline, CDR1 is MDHEN and CDR2 SYDVKM. This CDR3 has 12 residues. Here the CDR3 reads CASMSGSYEQYF. The CDR3 coding sequence is TGTGCCAGCATGAGCGGATCCTACGAGCAGTACTTC.

This clonotype occurred a few times. The CDR3 DNA reads as TGTGCCAGCAACCCCGGGGATGATGGAAACACCATATATTTT. Translation: CASNPGDDGNTIYF. V gene TRBV6-1 combines with J gene TRBJ1-3; D is uncertain. V was clipped by 7 bases and J by 3 bases, with 13 bases between them. Germline V gene sequence: CDR1 MNHNS, CDR2 SASEGT. The CDR3 sequence is 14 residues long.

This clonotype was counted many times. The rearrangement links TRBV6-2 or TRBV6-3 to TRBJ2-2; 7 nucleotides align to TRBD2. Germline V CDR1 and CDR2: MNHEY, SVGEGT. The V and J ends lost 4 bases and 0 bases, in that order; junction bases with no gene match: 8. The CDR3 extends over 17 amino acids. The CDR3 reads CASSFLAGGANTGELFF. In DNA, the CDR3 is TGTGCCAGCAGTTTTTTAGCGGGTGGAGCGAACACCGGGGAGCTGTTTTTT.

This clonotype has just a few counts. This chain links TRBV15 with TRBJ2-7; 15 bases are shared with TRBD2. CDR1 LNHNV and CDR2 YYDKDF come from the germline V gene (reference sequence). The CDR3 is 15 amino acids. V lost 1 base, J lost 6 bases, and 1 base stayed unmatched. Here the CDR3 reads CATSRAGLAGGEQYF. As DNA, the CDR3 is TGTGCCACCAGCAGAGCGGGACTAGCGGGAGGCGAGCAGTACTTC. Full variable domain (missing parts from reference TRBV15 and TRBJ2-7): DAMVIQNPRYQVTQFGKPVTLSCSQTLNHNVMYWYQQKSSQAPKLLFHYYDKDFNNEADTPDNFQSRRPNTSFCFLDIRSPGLGDTAMYLCATSRAGLAGGEQYFGPGTRLTVT.

This clonotype was seen at least ten times. The CDR3 here is CATSSPPQGPYNEQFF. For the CDR3, the DNA is TGTGCCACCAGCAGCCCCCCTCAGGGGCCCTACAATGAGCAGTTCTTC. This chain joins TRBV15 and TRBJ2-1; the D gene is possibly TRBD1 (6 bases). CDR1 is LNHNV, CDR2 YYDKDF, per germline (reference sequence). The CDR3 spans 16 residues. V lost 3 bases to trimming and J lost 2 bases, with 14 bases between them.

The chain is built from TRBV29-1 and TRBJ2-2; the match to TRBD1 covers 8 bases. Germline V gene lookup returns CDR1 SQVTM and CDR2 ANQGSEA. This CDR3 contains 13 residues. J was trimmed by 5 bases and V by 5 bases; bases with no gene match: 4. The CDR3 nucleotides read TGCAGCGTTCGGACAGGGCCTACCGGGGAGCTGTTTTTT. Protein product: CSVRTGPTGELFF.

This clonotype was seen ten or more times. The CDR3 reads CASSPGLSGYTF. The CDR3, as DNA: TGTGCCAGCAGCCCGGGACTTAGCGGTTACACCTTC. This sequence joins TRBV2 and TRBJ1-2; D is possibly TRBD1 (5 bases). V lost 6 bases, J lost 11 bases, and 16 bases lay in between. Germline CDR1 and CDR2: SNHLY and FYNNEI. There are 12 residues in the CDR3.

This clonotype was recorded many times. The chain joins TRBV6-1 to TRBJ2-3, with 10 bases lining up with TRBD2. The CDR3 contains 15 residues. J lost 6 bases, V lost 6 bases, and 9 bases had no gene match. The germline V gene encodes CDR1 MNHNS and CDR2 SASEGT. In nucleotides, the CDR3 is TGTGCCAGCAGCCTGCTAGCGGGAGCAAGGGATACGCAGTATTTT. It encodes CASSLLAGARDTQYF.

This clonotype came up many times. The junction and the germline gene differ at one end; a read error may be behind it. The CDR3 reads CASSVTSNYGYTF. The CDR3 nucleotides read TGTGCCAGCAGCGTAACATCTAACTATGGCTACACCTTC. V usage is TRBV5-1 and J usage is TRBJ1-2; unclear D gene. The germline gives CDR1 SGHRS, CDR2 YFSETQ. The CDR3 consists of 13 residues. Looking up the rest from reference TRBV5-1 and TRBJ1-2 gives the full variable domain: KAGVTQTPRYLIKTRGQQVTLSCSPISGHRSVSWYQQTPGQGLQFLFEYFSETQRNKGNFPGRFSGRQFSNSRSEMNVSTLELGDSALYLCASSVTSNYGYTFGSGTRLTVV.

In its sample, this clonotype was seen many times. The genes are TRBV20-1 and TRBJ2-7; the D is unclear. Germline-derived CDR1 and CDR2 are DFQATT and SNEGSKA (reference sequence). The CDR3 is made up of 15 amino acids. Trimming cost V 2 bases and J 3 bases, with 17 bases left between them. CDR3 sequence: CSARWYTDTIYEQYF. DNA of the CDR3: TGCAGTGCTAGATGGTATACAGACACCATCTACGAGCAGTACTTC.

J is TRBJ2-2 and V is TRBV11-2; D is ambiguous. Germline V gives CDR1 SGHAT, CDR2 FQNNGV. The CDR3 covers 15 residues. V shed 6 bases and J shed 2 bases, with 13 bases lying between them. The CDR3 bases are TGTGCCAGCAGTCCGTTAGTTTTCAACACCGGGGAGCTGTTTTTT. Encoded protein: CASSPLVFNTGELFF.

This clonotype was found a few times. This may be a read error: a much more frequent sequence differs by one nucleotide. The V and J genes are TRBV5-1 and TRBJ2-7, with 8 bases identical to TRBD2. Germline assignment: CDR1 SGHRS and CDR2 YFSETQ. This CDR3 is 13 amino acids long. The CDR3 loop is CASSRGLDYEQCF. CDR3 bases: TGCGCCAGCAGCCGGGGACTAGACTACGAGCAGTGCTTC. Complete variable domain (other parts from reference TRBV5-1 and TRBJ2-7): KAGVTQTPRYLIKTRGQQVTLSCSPISGHRSVSWYQQTPGQGLQFLFEYFSETQRNKGNFPGRFSGRQFSNSRSEMNVSTLELGDSALYLCASSRGLDYEQCFGPGTRLTVT.

This clonotype was seen at least ten times. The genes are TRBV27 and TRBJ2-7; 11 bases line up with TRBD2. Germline V gene sequence: CDR1 MNHEY, CDR2 SMNVEV (reference sequence). J was trimmed by 5 bases and V by 5 bases; bases with no gene match: 8. The CDR3 covers 15 residues. The CDR3 protein is CASSALAGAANEQYF. In nucleotides, the CDR3 is TGTGCCAGCAGTGCACTAGCGGGAGCAGCTAACGAGCAGTACTTC.

The J gene is TRBJ2-7, the V gene TRBV12-3 or TRBV12-4; D ambiguous. The CDR3 has 14 amino acids. The germline V and J ends were trimmed by 6 bases and 7 bases, with 19 bases remaining between them. In DNA, the CDR3 is TGTGCCAGCAGGCAAACGGCATTAGGAGAGGAGCAGTACTTC. Protein product: CASRQTALGEEQYF.

The rearrangement uses TRBV4-1 and TRBJ2-7; D is perhaps TRBD1 or TRBD2 (5 bases each). Germline values: CDR1 MGHRA, CDR2 YSYEKL. CDR3 length: 16 residues. Trimming stripped 1 base from V and 2 bases from J, with 15 bases between. CDR3 in DNA: TGCGCCAGCAGCCAAGTTGGGACGAAACCGACCTACGAGCAGTACTTC. Protein product: CASSQVGTKPTYEQYF.